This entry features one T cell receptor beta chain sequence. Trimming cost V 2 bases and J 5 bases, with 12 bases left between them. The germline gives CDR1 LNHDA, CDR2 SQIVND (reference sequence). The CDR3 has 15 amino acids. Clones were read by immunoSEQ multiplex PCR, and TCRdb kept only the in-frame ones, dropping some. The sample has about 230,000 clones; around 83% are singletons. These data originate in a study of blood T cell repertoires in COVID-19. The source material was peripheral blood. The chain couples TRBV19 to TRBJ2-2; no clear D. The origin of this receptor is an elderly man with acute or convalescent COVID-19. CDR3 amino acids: CASSITDLTTGELFF. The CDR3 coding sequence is TGTGCCAGTAGTATAACAGATCTTACAACCGGGGAGCTGTTTTTT.